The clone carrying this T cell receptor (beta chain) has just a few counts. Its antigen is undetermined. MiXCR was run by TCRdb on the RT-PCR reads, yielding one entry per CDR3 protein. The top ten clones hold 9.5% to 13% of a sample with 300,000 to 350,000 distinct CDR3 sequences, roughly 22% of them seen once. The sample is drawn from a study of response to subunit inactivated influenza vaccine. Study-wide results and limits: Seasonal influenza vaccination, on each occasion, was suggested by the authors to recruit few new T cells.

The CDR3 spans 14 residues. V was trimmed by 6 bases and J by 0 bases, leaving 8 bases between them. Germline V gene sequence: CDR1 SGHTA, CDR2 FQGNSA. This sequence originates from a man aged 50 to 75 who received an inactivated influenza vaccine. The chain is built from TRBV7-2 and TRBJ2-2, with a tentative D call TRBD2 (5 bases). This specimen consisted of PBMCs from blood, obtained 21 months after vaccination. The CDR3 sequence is CASSSGTNTGELFF. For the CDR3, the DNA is TGTGCCAGCAGTTCCGGGACGAACACCGGGGAGCTGTTTTTT.